Included here is one T cell receptor (beta chain) sequence, with context. This clonotype has a count of ten or more. Its antigen is unknown. The input lacks base qualities; no much larger clone sits a single base away. The data were produced on an Illumina HiSeq 2500. To make first-strand cDNA, Superscript III was used along with a set of TRAV- and TRBV-specific primers so that both the TCRalpha and TCRbeta chains were covered. TCRs were amplified for 15 to 20 PCR cycles with Phusion, using a constant-region primer paired with the adapter attached to the V primers. The MessageAmp II aRNA Amplification Kit was used to amplify the isolated mRNA, with in vitro transcription run for roughly 15 hours at 37 degrees C. The Dynabeads mRNA DIRECT Purification Kit was used to isolate mRNA for TCR sequencing. Indexed Illumina adapters were added in a second Phusion PCR of around 27 cycles, and the PCR products were purified with AMPure XP beads. As for the authors' bioinformatics: Using custom Perl scripts, TCR sequences encoding the same protein were pooled, out-of-frame sequences were removed, and the abundance of each clonotype was computed. TCR sequences supported by only a single read were excluded from analysis. Shannon entropy, Gini index, clonality, richness, and the frequency of TCRs shared between repertoires were included as repertoire metrics. TCRdb ran its own pipeline on the public reads, namely fastp trimming at Q25 and MiXCR clone calling, and kept in-frame beta chains. Every CDR3 protein is listed once, alongside the most common genes and DNA of its rows. TCRdb's processing, not the authors', yielded these V and J calls. The sample yields roughly 60,000 distinct CDR3 sequences; about 23% were counted once. Approximately 5.3% of the sample rests with the top ten.

The time point label for this specimen denotes: before trial treatment. The donors came from RACIN, which was a single-arm phase I dose-escalation trial that paired nivolumab and ipilimumab with aspirin, low-dose cyclophosphamide and low-dose radiotherapy. Patients were eligible if they had advanced solid tumors that were TIL-negative. This entry is derived from a study of low-dose radiotherapy and immunotherapy resistance in tumors (dated by TCRdb to 2022 to 2024). At the level of the whole study: In Cohort 1, each fraction delivered 0.5 Gy every 2 weeks, and the prescribed total PTV dose was 6.5 Gy. In Cohort 2, 1 Gy per fraction was delivered every two weeks, for a total of 13 Gy over 26 weeks. Nivolumab and ipilimumab were both given intravenously, with nivolumab at a 240 mg flat dose every two weeks and ipilimumab at 1 mg/kg every six weeks. Cyclophosphamide 200 mg/m2 was given intravenously every two weeks, one day before each radiation and immunotherapy administration. Patients took aspirin 300 mg orally once daily for four cycles, starting on cycle 1 day 1. The trial did not randomize participants into treatment groups. Eight patients were included in the translational analysis: three from the first dose cohort and the first five from the second dose cohort.

This specimen consisted of PBMCs, obtained before treatment. This TCR derives from a male donor with prostate cancer.

The CDR3 protein: CSAPGDGTGSTGELFF. The sequenced DNA: TGCAGTGCCCCTGGCGATGGGACAGGCTCCACCGGGGAGCTGTTTTTT. The sequence links TRBV20-1 to TRBJ2-2, and 8 bases in between align with TRBD1. Unmatched junction bases come to 13, with V trimmed by 6 bases and J by 4 bases. According to the germline V gene (reference sequence), CDR1 reads DFQATT and CDR2 reads SNEGSKA. From the cysteine up to the phenylalanine, the CDR3 has a length of 16 residues. Of the read, only the CDR3 DNA is kept; its 48 bases are in frame from base 1.